This is a list of T cell receptor beta chains from one sample in a study of cytomegalovirus exposure and HLA in healthy donors. The repertoire was sequenced with immunoSEQ multiplex PCR; TCRdb's copy has only in-frame clones and lacks some. The sample holds some 110,000 clones, 50% to 80% seen once. The specimen was PBMCs. The receptors derive from a woman aged 40 to 49 in good health and CMV-seropositive. CDR3s include the opening cysteine and the closing phenylalanine or tryptophan. D genes are given only for firm matches. Rows give clone size only sometimes, using once, few, many, or a class for an expanded clone.

abundance	d_gene	j_gene	v_gene	CDR3aa	CDR3nt
.	.	TRBJ1-1	TRBV6-5	CASRLEGRAFF	TGTGCCAGCAGGCTCGAGGGCAGAGCTTTCTTT
few	TRBD1	TRBJ2-1	TRBV27	CASSSAGTVYNEQFF	TGTGCCAGCAGTTCAGCCGGGACAGTCTACAATGAGCAGTTCTTC
.	TRBD1	TRBJ2-5	TRBV5-1	CASSLAGQGPQETQYF	TGCGCCAGCAGCTTGGCCGGACAGGGACCCCAAGAGACCCAGTACTTC
few	.	TRBJ1-5	TRBV19	CASTKGTLSNQPQHF	TGTGCCAGTACTAAGGGGACACTTAGCAATCAGCCCCAGCATTTT
.	TRBD1	TRBJ1-2	TRBV6-5	CASSRDRGANYGYPF	TGTGCCAGCAGCCGGGACAGGGGCGCTAACTATGGCTACCCCTTC
.	.	TRBJ2-3	TRBV2	CASSNGVDTQYF	TGTGCCAGCAGTAACGGAGTTGATACGCAGTATTTT
.	TRBD1	TRBJ2-2	TRBV9	CASSVGQGAIGELFF	TGTGCCAGCAGCGTAGGACAGGGGGCCATCGGGGAGCTGTTTTTT
.	TRBD1	TRBJ1-6	TRBV30	CAWRDRAEAPLHF	TGTGCCTGGAGGGACAGGGCCGAAGCACCCCTCCACTTT
once	.	TRBJ2-7	TRBV7-3	CASSPLPESYEQYF	TGTGCCAGCAGCCCCCTGCCTGAGTCCTACGAGCAGTACTTC
.	TRBD2	TRBJ2-7	TRBV5-1	CASSWTSGRDEQYF	TGCGCCAGCAGCTGGACTAGCGGGCGGGACGAGCAGTACTTC
.	TRBD1	TRBJ1-2	TRBV5-1	CASSLGDRVDYGYTF	TGCGCCAGCAGCTTGGGAGACAGGGTAGACTATGGCTACACCTTC
few	TRBD1	TRBJ2-5	TRBV5-1	CASSYQTGLETQYF	TGCGCCAGCAGCTACCAGACAGGGTTAGAGACCCAGTACTTC
.	.	TRBJ1-1	TRBV19	CASTRAGGPEAFF	TGTGCCAGTACGAGGGCGGGGGGCCCTGAAGCTTTCTTT
.	TRBD2	TRBJ2-1	TRBV6-4	CASSATSGSPNEQFF	TGTGCCAGCAGTGCGACTAGCGGGAGCCCCAATGAGCAGTTCTTC
.	.	TRBJ2-5	TRBV29-1	CSVEGVQTQYF	TGCAGCGTTGAAGGCGTGCAGACCCAGTACTTC
.	.	TRBJ1-1	TRBV9	CASSVAGKGNTEAFF	TGTGCCAGCAGCGTAGCAGGGAAGGGGAACACTGAAGCTTTCTTT
.	.	TRBJ2-3	TRBV4-2	CASSQDQGPDTQYF	TGTGCCAGCAGCCAAGATCAGGGTCCAGATACGCAGTATTTT
.	.	TRBJ1-1	TRBV18	CASSPTGTEAFF	TGTGCCAGCTCACCTACGGGGACTGAAGCTTTCTTT
few	.	TRBJ1-5	TRBV6-1	CASKKQGNQPQHF	TGTGCCAGCAAAAAACAGGGTAATCAGCCCCAGCATTTT
.	.	TRBJ2-5	TRBV27	CASSTSRGWETQYF	TGTGCCAGCAGTACCTCACGGGGTTGGGAGACCCAGTACTTC
once	TRBD2	TRBJ2-3	TRBV19	CASSIRGLVTDTQYF	TGTGCCAGTAGTATCCGTGGACTAGTAACAGATACGCAGTATTTT
few	.	TRBJ1-2	TRBV19	CASSVRDTNYGYTF	TGTGCCAGTAGCGTCAGAGACACTAACTATGGCTACACCTTC
few	TRBD2	TRBJ2-6	TRBV19	CASSIGGGNSGANVLTF	TGTGCCAGTAGTATAGGGGGGGGGAATTCTGGGGCCAACGTCCTGACTTTC
.	TRBD1	TRBJ1-6	TRBV6-5	CASSRDRVSSPLHF	TGTGCCAGCAGTCGCGACAGGGTCTCTTCACCCCTCCACTTT
.	.	TRBJ1-2	TRBV30	CAWSVLDSNYGYTF	TGTGCCTGGAGTGTACTCGACAGCAACTATGGCTACACCTTC
.	.	TRBJ1-4	TRBV7-9	CASSRVATNEKLFF	TGTGCCAGCAGCAGAGTTGCAACTAATGAAAAACTGTTTTTT
.	TRBD2	TRBJ2-1	TRBV27	CASSHIAGGYNEQFF	TGTGCCAGCAGCCACATAGCGGGGGGTTACAATGAGCAGTTCTTC
few	.	TRBJ1-1	TRBV30	CASFQGNAEAFF	TGTGCCTCCTTTCAGGGGAACGCTGAAGCTTTCTTT
few	TRBD1	TRBJ1-6	TRBV6-5	CASRQGYNSPLHF	TGTGCCAGCAGACAGGGGTATAATTCACCCCTCCACTTT
once	TRBD1	TRBJ1-2	TRBV2	CASSERDRASGGYTF	TGTGCCAGCAGTGAGCGGGACAGGGCTTCGGGGGGCTACACCTTC
.	TRBD1	TRBJ1-1	TRBV18	CASSPRTGDGAFF	TGTGCCAGCTCACCCAGGACAGGGGACGGAGCTTTCTTT
.	TRBD1	TRBJ2-3	TRBV9	CASSIGTGVSTDTQYF	TGTGCCAGCAGCATTGGTACAGGGGTTAGCACAGATACGCAGTATTTT
.	TRBD2	TRBJ2-7	TRBV5-4	CASSLAGGNEQYF	TGTGCCAGCAGCTTGGCCGGGGGGAACGAGCAGTACTTC
.	.	TRBJ1-5	TRBV5-8	CASRARQENQPQHF	TGTGCCAGCAGGGCGAGACAGGAGAATCAGCCCCAGCATTTT
few	TRBD1	TRBJ2-7	TRBV9	CAPARDRDYEQYF	TGTGCCCCGGCCAGGGACAGGGACTACGAGCAGTACTTC
.	.	TRBJ1-2	TRBV6-5	CASSYVQGKNYGYTF	TGTGCCAGCAGTTACGTGCAGGGAAAGAACTATGGCTACACCTTC
.	.	TRBJ1-5	TRBV4-2	CASSQSQNSNQPQHF	TGTGCCAGCAGCCAATCCCAGAATAGCAATCAGCCCCAGCATTTT
once	.	TRBJ2-1	TRBV2	CASRMTASSYNEQFF	TGTGCCAGCAGAATGACAGCGAGCTCCTACAATGAGCAGTTCTTC
.	TRBD1	TRBJ2-4	TRBV27	CASSSGTGGYIQYF	TGTGCCAGCAGTTCCGGGACAGGGGGGTACATTCAGTACTTC
.	.	TRBJ2-4	TRBV27	CASSYTKTGSQYF	TGTGCCAGCAGTTATACAAAAACAGGGAGCCAGTACTTC
.	TRBD2	TRBJ2-3	TRBV10-3	CAISPRGDTDTQYF	TGTGCCATCAGTCCGCGGGGGGACACAGATACGCAGTATTTT
.	.	TRBJ1-1	TRBV28	CASSFQGQNTEAFF	TGTGCCAGCAGTTTCCAGGGACAGAACACTGAAGCTTTCTTT
.	TRBD2	TRBJ2-2	TRBV4-2	CASSQDRVAGTINTGELFF	TGTGCCAGCAGCCAAGATCGGGTAGCGGGCACAATAAACACCGGGGAGCTGTTTTTT
.	TRBD1	TRBJ2-5	TRBV7-3	CASSPRDRGGQTQYF	TGTGCCAGCAGCCCCCGGGACAGGGGTGGACAGACCCAGTACTTC
.	.	TRBJ2-1	TRBV2	CASSEIGAADNEQFF	TGTGCCAGCAGTGAGATAGGAGCGGCCGACAATGAGCAGTTCTTC
few	TRBD1	TRBJ1-2	TRBV6-1	CASRPEDRDYGYTF	TGTGCCAGCAGACCTGAGGACAGGGACTATGGCTACACCTTC
.	.	TRBJ2-5	TRBV5-6	CASSPGTQGTQYF	TGTGCCAGCAGCCCGGGGACACAGGGGACCCAGTACTTC
.	TRBD2	TRBJ2-4	TRBV2	CASSGTSGGIAKNIQYF	TGTGCCAGCAGCGGGACTAGCGGGGGAATAGCCAAAAACATTCAGTACTTC
few	TRBD1	TRBJ2-7	TRBV11-2	CASSRGDREVHEQYF	TGTGCCAGCAGCCGGGGGGACAGGGAAGTTCACGAGCAGTACTTC
.	TRBD2	TRBJ2-7	TRBV18	CASSGTSGGVGEQYF	TGTGCCAGCTCCGGGACTAGCGGGGGGGTAGGCGAGCAGTACTTC
few	.	TRBJ2-1	TRBV11-3	CASSLRRFGEQFF	TGTGCCAGCAGCTTACGTAGATTCGGTGAGCAGTTCTTC
.	.	TRBJ1-2	TRBV7-9	CASSLEGRHYGYTF	TGTGCCAGCAGCTTAGAGGGGCGGCACTATGGCTACACCTTC
.	TRBD1	TRBJ2-3	TRBV30	CAWSVGTGTDTQYF	TGTGCCTGGAGTGTAGGGACAGGCACAGATACGCAGTATTTT
.	TRBD2	TRBJ2-3	TRBV28	CASSSGTSGGTDTQYF	TGTGCCAGCAGTTCAGGGACTAGCGGGGGCACAGATACGCAGTATTTT
.	.	TRBJ1-1	TRBV6-5	CASRENWNTEAFF	TGTGCCAGCAGGGAGAATTGGAACACTGAAGCTTTCTTT
few	TRBD1	TRBJ2-2	TRBV5-4	CASSSTGAGGELFF	TGTGCCAGCAGCTCGACAGGGGCTGGCGGGGAGCTGTTTTTT
.	.	TRBJ2-7	TRBV11-2	CASSSPGGMGYEQYF	TGTGCCAGCAGCTCCCCCGGGGGAATGGGCTACGAGCAGTACTTC